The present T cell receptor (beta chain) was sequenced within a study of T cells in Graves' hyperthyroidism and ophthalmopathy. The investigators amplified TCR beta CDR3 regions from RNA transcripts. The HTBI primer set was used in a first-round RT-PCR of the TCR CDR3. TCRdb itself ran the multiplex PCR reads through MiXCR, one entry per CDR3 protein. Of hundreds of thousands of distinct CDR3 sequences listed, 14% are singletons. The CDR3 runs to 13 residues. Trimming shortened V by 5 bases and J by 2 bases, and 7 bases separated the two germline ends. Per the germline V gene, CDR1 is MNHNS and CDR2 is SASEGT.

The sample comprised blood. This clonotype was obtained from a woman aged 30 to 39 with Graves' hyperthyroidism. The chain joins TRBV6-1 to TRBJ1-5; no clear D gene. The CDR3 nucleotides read TGTGCCAGCAGTCGCTCAGGCAATCAGCCCCAGCATTTT. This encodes CASSRSGNQPQHF.